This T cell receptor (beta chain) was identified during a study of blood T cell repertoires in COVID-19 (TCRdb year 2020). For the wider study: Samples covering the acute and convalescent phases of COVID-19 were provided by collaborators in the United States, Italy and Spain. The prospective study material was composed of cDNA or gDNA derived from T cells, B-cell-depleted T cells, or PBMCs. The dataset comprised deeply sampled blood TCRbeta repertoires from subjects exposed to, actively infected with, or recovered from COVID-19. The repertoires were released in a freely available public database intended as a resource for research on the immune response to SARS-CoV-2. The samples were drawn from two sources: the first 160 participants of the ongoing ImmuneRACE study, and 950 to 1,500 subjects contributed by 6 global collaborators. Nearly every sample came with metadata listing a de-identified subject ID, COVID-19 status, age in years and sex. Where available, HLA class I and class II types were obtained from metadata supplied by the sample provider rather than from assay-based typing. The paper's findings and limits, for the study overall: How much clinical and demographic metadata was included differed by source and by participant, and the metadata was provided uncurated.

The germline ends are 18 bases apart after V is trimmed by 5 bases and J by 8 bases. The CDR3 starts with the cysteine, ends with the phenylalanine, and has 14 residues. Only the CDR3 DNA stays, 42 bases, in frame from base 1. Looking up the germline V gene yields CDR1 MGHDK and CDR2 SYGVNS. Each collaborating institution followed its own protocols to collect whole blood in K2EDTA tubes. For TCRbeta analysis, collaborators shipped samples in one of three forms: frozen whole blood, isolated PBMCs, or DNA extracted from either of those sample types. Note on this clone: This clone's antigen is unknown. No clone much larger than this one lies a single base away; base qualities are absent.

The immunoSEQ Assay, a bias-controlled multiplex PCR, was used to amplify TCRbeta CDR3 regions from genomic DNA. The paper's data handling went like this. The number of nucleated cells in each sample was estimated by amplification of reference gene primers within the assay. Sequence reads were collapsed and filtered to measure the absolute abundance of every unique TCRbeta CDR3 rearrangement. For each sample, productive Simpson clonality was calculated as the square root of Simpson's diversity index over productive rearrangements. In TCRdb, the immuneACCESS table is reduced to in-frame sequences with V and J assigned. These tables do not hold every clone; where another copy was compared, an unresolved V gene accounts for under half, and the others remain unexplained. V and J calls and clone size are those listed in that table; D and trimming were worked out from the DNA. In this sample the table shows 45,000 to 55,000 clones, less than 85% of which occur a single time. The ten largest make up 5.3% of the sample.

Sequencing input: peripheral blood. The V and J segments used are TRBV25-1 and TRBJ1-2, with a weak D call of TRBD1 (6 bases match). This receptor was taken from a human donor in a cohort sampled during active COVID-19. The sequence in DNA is TGTGCCAGCAGTAATCAACAGGGAAAAGGCGGCTACACCTTC. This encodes CASSNQQGKGGYTF.